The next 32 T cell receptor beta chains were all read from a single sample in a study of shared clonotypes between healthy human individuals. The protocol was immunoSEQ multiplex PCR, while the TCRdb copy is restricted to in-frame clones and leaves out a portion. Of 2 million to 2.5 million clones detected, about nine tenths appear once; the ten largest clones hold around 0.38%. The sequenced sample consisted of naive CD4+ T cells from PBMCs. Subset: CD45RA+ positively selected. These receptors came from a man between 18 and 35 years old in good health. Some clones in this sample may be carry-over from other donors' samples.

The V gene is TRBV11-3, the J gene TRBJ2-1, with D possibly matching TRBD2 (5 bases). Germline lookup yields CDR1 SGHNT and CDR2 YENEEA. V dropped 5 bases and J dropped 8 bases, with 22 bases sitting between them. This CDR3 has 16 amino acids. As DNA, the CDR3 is TGTGCCAGCAGCACCCCAATACGGGAACCAACACATGAGCAGTTCTTC. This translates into CASSTPIREPTHEQFF.

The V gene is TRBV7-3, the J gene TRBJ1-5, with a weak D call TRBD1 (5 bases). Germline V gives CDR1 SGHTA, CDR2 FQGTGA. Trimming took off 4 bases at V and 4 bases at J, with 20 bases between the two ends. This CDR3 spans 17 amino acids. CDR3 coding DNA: TGTGCCAGCAGCTCTTGGGGCAGGGAATTCTTTAATCAGCCCCAGCATTTT. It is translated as CASSSWGREFFNQPQHF.

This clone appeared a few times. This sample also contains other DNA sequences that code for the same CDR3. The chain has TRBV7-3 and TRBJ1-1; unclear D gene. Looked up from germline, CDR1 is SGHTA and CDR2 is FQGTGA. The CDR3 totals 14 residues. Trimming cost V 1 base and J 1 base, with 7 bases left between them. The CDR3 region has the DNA TGTGCCAGCAGCTTAAGCAGTGGGAACACTGAAGCTTTCTTT. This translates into CASSLSSGNTEAFF.

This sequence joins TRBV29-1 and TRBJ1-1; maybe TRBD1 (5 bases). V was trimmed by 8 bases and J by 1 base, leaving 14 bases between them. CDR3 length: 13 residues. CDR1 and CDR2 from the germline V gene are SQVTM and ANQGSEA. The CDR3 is CSIEGQPNTEAFF. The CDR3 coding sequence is TGCAGCATAGAGGGGCAGCCGAACACTGAAGCTTTCTTT.

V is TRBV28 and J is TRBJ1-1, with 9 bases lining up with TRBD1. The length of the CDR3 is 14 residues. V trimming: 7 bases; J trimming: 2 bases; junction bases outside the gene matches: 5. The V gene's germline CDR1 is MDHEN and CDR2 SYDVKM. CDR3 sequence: CASNTGGGNTEAFF. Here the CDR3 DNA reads TGTGCCAGCAACACAGGGGGCGGAAACACTGAAGCTTTCTTT. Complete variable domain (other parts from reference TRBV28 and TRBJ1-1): DVKVTQSSRYLVKRTGEKVFLECVQDMDHENMFWYRQDPGLGLRLIYFSYDVKMKEKGDIPEGYSVSREKKERFSLILESASTNQTSMYLCASNTGGGNTEAFFGQGTRLTVV.

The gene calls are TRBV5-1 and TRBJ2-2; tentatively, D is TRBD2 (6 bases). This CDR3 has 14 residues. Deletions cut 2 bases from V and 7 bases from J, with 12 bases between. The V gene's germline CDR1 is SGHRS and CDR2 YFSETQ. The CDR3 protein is CASSLIVTSGELFF. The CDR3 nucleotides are TGCGCCAGCAGCTTAATAGTGACTAGCGGGGAGCTGTTTTTT.

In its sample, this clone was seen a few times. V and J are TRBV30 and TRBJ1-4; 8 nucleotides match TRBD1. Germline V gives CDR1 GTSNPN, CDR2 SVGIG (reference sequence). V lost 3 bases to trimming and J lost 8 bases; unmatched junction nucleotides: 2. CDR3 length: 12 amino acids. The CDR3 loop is CAWSTGGEKLFF. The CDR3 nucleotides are TGTGCCTGGAGCACAGGGGGGGAAAAACTGTTTTTT.

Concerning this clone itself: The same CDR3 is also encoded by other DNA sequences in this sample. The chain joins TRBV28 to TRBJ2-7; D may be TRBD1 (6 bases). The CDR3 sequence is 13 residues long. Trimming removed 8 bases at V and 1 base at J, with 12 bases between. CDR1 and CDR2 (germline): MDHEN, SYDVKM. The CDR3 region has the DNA TGTGCCAGCTCGGGGACACCGTCCTACGAGCAGTACTTC. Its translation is CASSGTPSYEQYF.

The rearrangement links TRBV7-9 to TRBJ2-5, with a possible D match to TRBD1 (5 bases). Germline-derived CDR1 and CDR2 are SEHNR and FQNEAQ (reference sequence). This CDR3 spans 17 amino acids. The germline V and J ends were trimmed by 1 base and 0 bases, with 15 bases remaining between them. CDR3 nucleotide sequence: TGTGCCAGCAGCTTAGGGGTCGGTAGGGGATACCAAGAGACCCAGTACTTC. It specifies CASSLGVGRGYQETQYF.

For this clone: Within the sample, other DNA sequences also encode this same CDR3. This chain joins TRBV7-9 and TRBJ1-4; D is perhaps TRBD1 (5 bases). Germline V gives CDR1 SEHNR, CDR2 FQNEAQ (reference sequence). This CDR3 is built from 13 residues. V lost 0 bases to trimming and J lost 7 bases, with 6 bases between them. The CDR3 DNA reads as TGTGCCAGCAGCTTAGCGGGGGGTGAAAAACTGTTTTTT. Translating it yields CASSLAGGEKLFF.

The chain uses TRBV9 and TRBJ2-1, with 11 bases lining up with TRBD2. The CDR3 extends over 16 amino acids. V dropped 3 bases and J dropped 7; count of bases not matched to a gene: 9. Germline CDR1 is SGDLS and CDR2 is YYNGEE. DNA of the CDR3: TGTGCCAGCAGCGCCCCATTAGCGGGAGGGGGGAATGAGCAGTTCTTC. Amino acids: CASSAPLAGGGNEQFF.

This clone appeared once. The CDR3 reads CASRRVQGSNQPQHF. The CDR3 DNA sequence: TGTGCCAGCAGGCGCGTACAGGGTAGCAATCAGCCCCAGCATTTT. The chain carries TRBV6-6 and TRBJ1-5; a possible D gene is TRBD1 (6 bases). CDR3 size: 15 residues. Between the trimmed V and J ends, which lost 6 bases and 0 bases, there was a span of 12 bases. Germline values: CDR1 MNHNY, CDR2 SVGAGI (reference sequence).

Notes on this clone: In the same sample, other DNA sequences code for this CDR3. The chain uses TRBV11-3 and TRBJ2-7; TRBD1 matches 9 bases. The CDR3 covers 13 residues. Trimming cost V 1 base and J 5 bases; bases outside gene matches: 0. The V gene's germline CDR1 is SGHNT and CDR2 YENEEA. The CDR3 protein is CASSLGTGDEQYF. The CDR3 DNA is TGTGCCAGCAGCTTAGGGACAGGGGACGAGCAGTACTTC. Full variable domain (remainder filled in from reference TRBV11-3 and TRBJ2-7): EAGVVQSPRYKIIEKKQPVAFWCNPISGHNTLYWYLQNLGQGPELLIRYENEEAVDDSQLPKDRFSAERLKGVDSTLKIQPAELGDSAVYLCASSLGTGDEQYFGPGTRLTVT.

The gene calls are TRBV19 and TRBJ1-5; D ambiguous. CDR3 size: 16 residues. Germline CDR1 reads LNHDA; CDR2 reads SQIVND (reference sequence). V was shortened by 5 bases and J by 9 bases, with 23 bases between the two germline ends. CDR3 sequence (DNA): TGTGCCAGTAGTCCCCTCAAAGATATGAAAATTTGGCCCCAGCATTTT. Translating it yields CASSPLKDMKIWPQHF.

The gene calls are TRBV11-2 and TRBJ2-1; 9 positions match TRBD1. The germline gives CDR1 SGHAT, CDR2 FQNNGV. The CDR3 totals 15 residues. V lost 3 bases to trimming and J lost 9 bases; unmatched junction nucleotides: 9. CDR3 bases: TGTGCCAGCAGCTTTGCCGGGACAGGGACGGTTGAGCAGTTCTTC. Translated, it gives CASSFAGTGTVEQFF.

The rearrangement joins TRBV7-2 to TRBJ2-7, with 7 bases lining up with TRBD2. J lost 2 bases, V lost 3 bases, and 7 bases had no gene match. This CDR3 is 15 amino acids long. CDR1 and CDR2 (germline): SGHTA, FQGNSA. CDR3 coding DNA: TGTGCCAGCAGCTTCCAAGGGCTAGCGGCCTACGAGCAGTACTTC. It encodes CASSFQGLAAYEQYF.

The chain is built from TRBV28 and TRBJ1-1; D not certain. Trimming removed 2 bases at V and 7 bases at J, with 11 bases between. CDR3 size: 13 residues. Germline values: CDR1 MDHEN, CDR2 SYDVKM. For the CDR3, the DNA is TGTGCCAGCAGTTTACGGCAAGCCTTTGAAGCTTTCTTT. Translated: CASSLRQAFEAFF.

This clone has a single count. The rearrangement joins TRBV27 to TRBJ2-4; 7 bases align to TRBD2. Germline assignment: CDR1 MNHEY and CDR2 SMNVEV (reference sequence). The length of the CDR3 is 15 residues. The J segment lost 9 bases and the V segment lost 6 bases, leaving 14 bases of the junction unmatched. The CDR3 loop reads CASRSGGQGWSIQYF. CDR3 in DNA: TGTGCCAGCAGGTCGGGAGGTCAGGGCTGGAGCATTCAGTACTTC.

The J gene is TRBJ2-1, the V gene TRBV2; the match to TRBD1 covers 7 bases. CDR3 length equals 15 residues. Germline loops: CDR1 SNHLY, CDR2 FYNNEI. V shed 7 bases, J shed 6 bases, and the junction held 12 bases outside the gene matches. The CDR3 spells CASTMKWAGGNEQFF. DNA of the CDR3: TGTGCCAGCACTATGAAGTGGGCAGGGGGCAATGAGCAGTTCTTC.

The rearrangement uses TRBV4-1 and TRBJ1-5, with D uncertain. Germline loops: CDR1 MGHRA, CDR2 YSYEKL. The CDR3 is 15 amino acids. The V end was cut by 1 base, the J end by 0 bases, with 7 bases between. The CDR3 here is CASSQASHSNQPQHF. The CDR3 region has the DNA TGCGCCAGCAGCCAAGCCTCTCATAGCAATCAGCCCCAGCATTTT.

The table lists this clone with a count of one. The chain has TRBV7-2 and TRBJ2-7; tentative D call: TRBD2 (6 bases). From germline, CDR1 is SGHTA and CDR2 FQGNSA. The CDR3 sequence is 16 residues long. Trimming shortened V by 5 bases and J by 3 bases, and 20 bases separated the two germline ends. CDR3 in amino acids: CASSLMGSGHRYEQYF. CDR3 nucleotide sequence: TGTGCCAGCAGCCTCATGGGTAGCGGTCACCGCTACGAGCAGTACTTC.

Here the CDR3 reads CASSLVAGGGSGANVLTF. DNA of the CDR3: TGCGCCAGCAGCTTGGTGGCAGGGGGTGGATCTGGGGCCAACGTCCTGACTTTC. The chain couples TRBV5-1 to TRBJ2-6; 7 bases map to TRBD1. The germline V gene encodes CDR1 SGHRS and CDR2 YFSETQ. The V gene end was trimmed by 0 bases and the J gene end by 1 base; junction bases not matched to a gene: 7. The CDR3 consists of 18 residues.

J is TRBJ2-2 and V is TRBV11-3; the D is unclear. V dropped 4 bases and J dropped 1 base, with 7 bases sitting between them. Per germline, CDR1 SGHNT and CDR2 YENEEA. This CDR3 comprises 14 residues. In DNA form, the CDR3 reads TGTGCCAGCAGCTCGGGTGAGAACACCGGGGAGCTGTTTTTT. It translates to CASSSGENTGELFF.

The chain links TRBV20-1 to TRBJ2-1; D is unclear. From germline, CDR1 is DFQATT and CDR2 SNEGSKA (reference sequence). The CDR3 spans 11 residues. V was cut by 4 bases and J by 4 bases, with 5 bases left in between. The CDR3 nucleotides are TGCAGTGCTAAAGATTACAATGAGCAGTTCTTC. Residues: CSAKDYNEQFF.

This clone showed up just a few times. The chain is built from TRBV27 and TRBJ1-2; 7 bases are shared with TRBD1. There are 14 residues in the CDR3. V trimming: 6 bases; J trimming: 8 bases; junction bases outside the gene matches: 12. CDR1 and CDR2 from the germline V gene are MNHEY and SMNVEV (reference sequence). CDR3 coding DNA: TGTGCCAGCAGGGAGACAGGGTCGGTCGGGGGCTACACCTTC. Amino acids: CASRETGSVGGYTF.

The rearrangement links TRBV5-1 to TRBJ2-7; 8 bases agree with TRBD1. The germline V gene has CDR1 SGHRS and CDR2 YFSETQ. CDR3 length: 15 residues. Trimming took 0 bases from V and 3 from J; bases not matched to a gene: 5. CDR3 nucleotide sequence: TGCGCCAGCAGCTTGGGGACAGGGACCATCTACGAGCAGTACTTC. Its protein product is CASSLGTGTIYEQYF. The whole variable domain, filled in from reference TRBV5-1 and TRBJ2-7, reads KAGVTQTPRYLIKTRGQQVTLSCSPISGHRSVSWYQQTPGQGLQFLFEYFSETQRNKGNFPGRFSGRQFSNSRSEMNVSTLELGDSALYLCASSLGTGTIYEQYFGPGTRLTVT.

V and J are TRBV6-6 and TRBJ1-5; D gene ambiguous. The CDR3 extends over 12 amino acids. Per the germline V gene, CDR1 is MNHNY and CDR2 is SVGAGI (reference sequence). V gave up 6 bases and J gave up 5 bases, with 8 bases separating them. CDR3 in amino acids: CASRASDQPQHF. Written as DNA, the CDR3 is TGTGCCAGCAGGGCATCTGATCAGCCCCAGCATTTT.

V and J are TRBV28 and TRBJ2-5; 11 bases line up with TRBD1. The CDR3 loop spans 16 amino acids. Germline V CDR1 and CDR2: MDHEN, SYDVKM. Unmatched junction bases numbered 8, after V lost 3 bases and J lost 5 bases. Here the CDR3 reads CASSFLRTGGWETQYF. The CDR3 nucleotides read TGTGCCAGCAGTTTTCTTCGGACAGGGGGCTGGGAGACCCAGTACTTC.

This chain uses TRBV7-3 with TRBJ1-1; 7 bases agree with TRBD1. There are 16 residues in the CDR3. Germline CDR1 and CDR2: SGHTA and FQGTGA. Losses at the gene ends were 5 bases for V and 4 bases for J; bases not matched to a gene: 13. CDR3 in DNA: TGTGCCAGCAGCACGGCAGGGGGGCCATACGGCACTGAAGCTTTCTTT. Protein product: CASSTAGGPYGTEAFF.

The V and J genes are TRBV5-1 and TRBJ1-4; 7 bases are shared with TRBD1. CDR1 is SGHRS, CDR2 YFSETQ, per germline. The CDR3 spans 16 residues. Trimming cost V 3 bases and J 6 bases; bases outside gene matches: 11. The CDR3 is CASSSHGDRAYEKLFF. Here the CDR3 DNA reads TGCGCCAGCAGCTCCCATGGTGACAGGGCGTATGAAAAACTGTTTTTT.

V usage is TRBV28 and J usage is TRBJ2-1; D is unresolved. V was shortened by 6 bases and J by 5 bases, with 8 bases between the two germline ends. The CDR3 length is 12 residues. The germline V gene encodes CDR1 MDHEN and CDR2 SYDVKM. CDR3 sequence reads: CASRFLHNEQFF. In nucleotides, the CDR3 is TGTGCCAGCAGATTCCTCCACAATGAGCAGTTCTTC.

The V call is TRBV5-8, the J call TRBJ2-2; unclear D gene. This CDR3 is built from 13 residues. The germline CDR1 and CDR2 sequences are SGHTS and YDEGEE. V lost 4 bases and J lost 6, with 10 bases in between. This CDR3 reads CASSPTFAGELFF. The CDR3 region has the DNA TGTGCCAGCAGCCCCACTTTCGCCGGGGAGCTGTTTTTT. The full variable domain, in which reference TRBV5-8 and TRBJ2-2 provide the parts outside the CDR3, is EAGVTQSPTHLIKTRGQQATLRCSPISGHTSVYWYQQALGLGLQFLLWYDEGEERNRGNFPPRFSGRQFPNYSSELNVNALELEDSALYLCASSPTFAGELFFGEGSRLTVL.